The 28 T cell receptor beta chains below were found in one sample sequenced in a study of T cells after yellow fever vaccination. TCRdb redid the calling of the 5' RACE reads with MiXCR, one entry per CDR3 protein. This table has 250,000 to 400,000 distinct CDR3 sequences, 4.1% appearing once. The specimen comprised PBMCs, sampled 5 days after the yellow fever booster vaccination. The receptors shown here come from a man younger than 35 who received the YFV17D yellow fever vaccine.

In its sample, this clonotype was seen a few times. V and J are TRBV9 and TRBJ1-3; D is undetermined. Germline assignment: CDR1 SGDLS and CDR2 YYNGEE. The CDR3 runs to 15 residues. The V end lost 2 bases, the J end lost 0 bases, and 9 bases lay between the germline ends. The CDR3 nucleotides are TGTGCCAGCAGCGTCGGGCGTATCTCTGGAAACACCATATATTTT. It codes for CASSVGRISGNTIYF.

This clonotype was counted only a few times. The chain carries TRBV6-2 or TRBV6-3 and TRBJ2-1; D is perhaps TRBD2 (5 bases). The CDR3 is made up of 16 amino acids. V lost 4 bases and J 1 base, leaving 14 bases between the germline ends. Germline assignment: CDR1 MNHEY and CDR2 SVGEGT. The CDR3 DNA sequence: TGTGCCAGCAGTTCACACCGGACTGGGTCCTACAATGAGCAGTTCTTC. Protein sequence: CASSSHRTGSYNEQFF.

The chain employs TRBV4-2 and TRBJ1-1; D call uncertain. V lost 0 bases to trimming and J lost 7 bases, with 18 bases between them. The length of the CDR3 is 16 residues. CDR1 and CDR2 from the germline V gene are LGHNA and YNFKEQ. The CDR3 sequence: CASSQDRGTASYEAFF. The CDR3 DNA sequence: TGTGCCAGCAGCCAAGATCGGGGTACAGCCTCATATGAAGCTTTCTTT.

This clonotype was recorded a few times. This chain connects TRBV28 to TRBJ2-2; unclear D gene. The CDR3 is 14 amino acids. Germline loops: CDR1 MDHEN, CDR2 SYDVKM. The V gene lost 1 base and the J gene lost 5 bases, with 8 bases spanning the gap. As DNA, the CDR3 is TGTGCCAGCAGTTTATCATCTTGGACCGGGGAGCTGTTTTTT. This gives the protein CASSLSSWTGELFF.

This clonotype was recorded many times. V is TRBV7-2 and J is TRBJ2-7; 7 nucleotides agree with TRBD1. This CDR3 region has 15 residues. The germline V gene has CDR1 SGHTA and CDR2 FQGNSA. The V and J ends lost 5 bases and 4 bases, in that order; junction bases with no gene match: 11. The CDR3 spells CASSITGTALYEQYF. The CDR3 DNA follows: TGTGCCAGCAGCATCACCGGGACAGCCCTATACGAGCAGTACTTC.

This rearrangement joins TRBV11-2 to TRBJ1-1, with a tentative D call TRBD1 (6 bases). Trimming took off 0 bases at V and 11 bases at J, with 16 bases between the two ends. Germline-derived CDR1 and CDR2 are SGHAT and FQNNGV. The CDR3 totals 14 residues. The CDR3 here is CASSLDLWGPAAFF. CDR3 sequence (DNA): TGTGCCAGCAGCTTAGATCTTTGGGGGCCAGCGGCTTTCTTT.

This clonotype has a count of ten or more. This chain connects TRBV4-3 to TRBJ2-1; D uncertain. In germline, CDR1 is LGHNA, CDR2 YSLEER. This CDR3 is 13 amino acids long. V was cut by 2 bases and J by 7 bases, with 9 bases left in between. This CDR3 is CASSQSVQNEQFF. CDR3 nucleotides: TGCGCCAGCAGCCAATCCGTCCAGAATGAGCAGTTCTTC.

Comments on this clonotype: Its ends do not fully match the called genes, so a read error is possible. The J gene is TRBJ2-3, the V gene TRBV7-2; no reliable D call. The CDR3 length is 12 residues. From germline, CDR1 is SGHTA and CDR2 FQGNSA. The CDR3 is CASSRREDTHYF. DNA of the CDR3: TGTGCCAGCAGCAGACGTGAAGATACGCATTATTTT. Variable domain in full (rest from reference TRBV7-2 and TRBJ2-3): GAGVSQSPSNKVTEKGKDVELRCDPISGHTALYWYRQSLGQGLEFLIYFQGNSAPDKSGLPSDRFSAERTGGSVSTLTIQRTQQEDSAVYLCASSRREDTHYFGPGTRLTVL.

The genes are TRBV12-3 or TRBV12-4 and TRBJ1-2, with a weak D call TRBD1 (6 bases). V lost 8 bases to trimming and J lost 2 bases, with 12 bases between them. The CDR3 has 13 residues. The CDR3 spells CASSGGQNYGYTF. CDR3 DNA sequence: TGTGCCAGCTCCGGCGGACAGAACTATGGCTACACCTTC.

This chain links TRBV12-3 or TRBV12-4 with TRBJ2-3, with 7 bases fitting TRBD2. The length of the CDR3 is 14 residues. V trimming: 2 bases; J trimming: 5 bases; junction bases outside the gene matches: 4. The CDR3 sequence is CASSLTGGIDTQYF. CDR3 coding DNA: TGTGCCAGCAGTTTAACGGGGGGTATAGATACGCAGTATTTT.

The V call is TRBV5-1, the J call TRBJ2-1, with a tentative D call TRBD1 (6 bases). This CDR3 has 14 amino acids. Germline CDR1 and CDR2: SGHRS and YFSETQ. V lost 2 bases and J lost 5, with 11 bases in between. Here the CDR3 DNA reads TGCGCCAGCAGCTTAGGGCAGGGGAACAATGAGCAGTTCTTC. Encoded protein: CASSLGQGNNEQFF.

This clonotype was counted ten times or more. The chain links TRBV20-1 to TRBJ2-3; no definite D call. CDR3 size: 12 residues. Trimming left V 3 bases short and J 3 bases short, with 7 bases between. CDR1 and CDR2 from the germline V gene are DFQATT and SNEGSKA (reference sequence). The CDR3 DNA reads as TGCAGTGCTAGGCCCAATACAGATACGCAGTATTTT. This gives the protein CSARPNTDTQYF.

This clonotype was detected a few times. The V gene is TRBV5-1, the J gene TRBJ2-3, with a possible D match to TRBD2 (5 bases). The germline CDR1 and CDR2 sequences are SGHRS and YFSETQ. The CDR3 is 14 residues long. Trimming left V 2 bases short and J 2 bases short, with 9 bases between. The CDR3 region has the DNA TGCGCCAGCAGCTTCGCGGACTTCACAGATACGCAGTATTTT. Protein product: CASSFADFTDTQYF.

This clonotype showed up just a few times. The V gene is TRBV4-2, the J gene TRBJ2-3; 7 bases agree with TRBD2. This CDR3 spans 17 amino acids. Germline V gene lookup returns CDR1 LGHNA and CDR2 YNFKEQ. V shed 0 bases, J shed 1 base, and the junction held 7 bases outside the gene matches. The CDR3 DNA follows: TGTGCCAGCAGCCAAGATGTGGTCGCGGGGGGCACAGATACGCAGTATTTT. As protein: CASSQDVVAGGTDTQYF.

Ten or more counts support this clonotype. V and J are TRBV4-3 and TRBJ1-1, with 10 bases that match TRBD1. Trimming at V came to 0 bases and at J to 4 bases, leaving 8 bases not matched to a gene. The CDR3 has 17 residues. The germline V gene encodes CDR1 LGHNA and CDR2 YSLEER. The CDR3 DNA reads TGCGCCAGCAGCCAAGATATGACAGGGGGCGCGAGCACTGAAGCTTTCTTT. Its translation: CASSQDMTGGASTEAFF.

This clonotype was counted at least ten times. This chain joins TRBV6-5 and TRBJ1-5, with TRBD1 as a possible D gene (6 bases). This CDR3 spans 15 amino acids. CDR1 and CDR2 from the germline V gene are MNHEY and SVGAGI. V was trimmed by 0 bases and J by 7 bases, leaving 13 bases between them. The CDR3 loop reads CASSYSNRARQPQHF. CDR3 in DNA: TGTGCCAGCAGTTACTCGAACAGGGCGAGGCAGCCCCAGCATTTT.

This clonotype was observed at least ten times. V gene TRBV15 combines with J gene TRBJ2-3; tentative D call: TRBD1 (6 bases). In germline, CDR1 is LNHNV, CDR2 YYDKDF (reference sequence). Trimming left V 5 bases short and J 4 bases short, with 22 bases between. The CDR3 totals 17 residues. The CDR3 loop reads CATSPRRTTQGPDTQYF. CDR3 nucleotides: TGTGCCACCAGCCCCCGTCGGACAACACAGGGCCCAGATACGCAGTATTTT.

This clonotype was observed a few times. The J gene is TRBJ1-6, the V gene TRBV20-1, with a possible D match to TRBD1 (5 bases). Germline lookup yields CDR1 DFQATT and CDR2 SNEGSKA (reference sequence). The CDR3 is made up of 16 amino acids. Trimming stripped 6 bases from V and 7 bases from J, with 22 bases between. The CDR3 nucleotides are TGCAGTGCGGATACGGGGACGGGTATTATGAATTCACCCCTCCACTTT. Its translation is CSADTGTGIMNSPLHF.

This clonotype has at least ten counts. The chain combines TRBV5-1 with TRBJ2-7, with no clear D. The CDR3 extends over 13 amino acids. Trimming left V 0 bases short and J 3 bases short, with 7 bases between. Germline V gene sequence: CDR1 SGHRS, CDR2 YFSETQ. The CDR3 sequence: CASSLETIYEQYF. CDR3 bases: TGCGCCAGCAGCTTGGAGACAATCTACGAGCAGTACTTC.

This clonotype was recorded at least ten times. The chain recombines TRBV7-9 with TRBJ1-3, with D possibly being TRBD1 (6 bases). The CDR3 is made up of 17 amino acids. Germline V lookup: CDR1 SEHNR, CDR2 FQNEAQ (reference sequence). V lost 5 bases and J lost 3, with 20 bases in between. This CDR3 reads CASSHPLAGAVGNTIYF. The CDR3 coding sequence is TGTGCCAGCAGCCACCCGCTGGCAGGGGCGGTTGGAAACACCATATATTTT.

The chain employs TRBV3-1 and TRBJ1-2; tentative D call: TRBD1 (6 bases). Germline CDR1 and CDR2: LGHDT and YNNKEL (reference sequence). V lost 3 bases and J 4 bases, leaving 15 bases between the germline ends. The CDR3 has 15 residues. CDR3 nucleotides: TGTGCCAGCAGCCACTCACGGACAGCTCCCTATGGCTACACCTTC. As protein: CASSHSRTAPYGYTF.

The chain recombines TRBV6-5 with TRBJ2-2; the match to TRBD1 covers 7 bases. Germline assignment: CDR1 MNHEY and CDR2 SVGAGI. The CDR3 loop spans 17 amino acids. Trimming took 0 bases from V and 4 from J; bases not matched to a gene: 8. The CDR3 sequence: CASSYSVGRGSTGELFF. The CDR3 DNA reads TGTGCCAGCAGTTACTCAGTCGGCAGGGGGAGCACCGGGGAGCTGTTTTTT.

This clonotype has more than one count but fewer than ten. The chain uses TRBV5-8 and TRBJ1-2; perhaps TRBD1 as D (5 bases). V was trimmed by 7 bases and J by 0 bases, leaving 16 bases between them. Germline V gene lookup returns CDR1 SGHTS and CDR2 YDEGEE. There are 15 residues in the CDR3. CDR3 DNA: TGTGCCAGCTCAATCCGCGACAGCGCTAACTATGGCTACACCTTC. It codes for CASSIRDSANYGYTF. Combining the CDR3 with reference TRBV5-8 and TRBJ1-2 gives the whole variable domain EAGVTQSPTHLIKTRGQQATLRCSPISGHTSVYWYQQALGLGLQFLLWYDEGEERNRGNFPPRFSGRQFPNYSSELNVNALELEDSALYLCASSIRDSANYGYTFGSGTRLTVV.

This clonotype has a handful of counts. The chain uses TRBV18 and TRBJ1-1; 7 bases line up with TRBD1. The CDR3 covers 14 residues. Germline CDR1 KGHSH, CDR2 LQKENI. The junction had 9 bases not matched to a gene; V was cut back by 0 bases and J by 11 bases. The CDR3 bases are TGTGCCAGCTCACCACCCGAAACGACAGGGACGGCTTTCTTT. Its protein product is CASSPPETTGTAFF.

This clonotype was picked up a small number of times. The V and J genes are TRBV15 and TRBJ1-5; D is unresolved. The germline V gene encodes CDR1 LNHNV and CDR2 YYDKDF (reference sequence). The V gene lost 4 bases and the J gene lost 0 bases, with 10 bases spanning the gap. The length of the CDR3 is 15 residues. In nucleotides, the CDR3 is TGTGCCACCAGCACAACAGTTAATAGCAATCAGCCCCAGCATTTT. Amino acid sequence: CATSTTVNSNQPQHF.

V usage is TRBV6-5 and J usage is TRBJ1-6; a weak D match, TRBD1 (5 bases). CDR1 is MNHEY and CDR2 is SVGAGI in the germline V gene. CDR3 size: 14 residues. Trimming removed 2 bases from V and 9 bases from J, with 11 bases in between. Here the CDR3 DNA reads TGTGCCAGCAGTTACATTGGGAGGGGTTCACCCCTCCACTTT. This sequence encodes CASSYIGRGSPLHF.

Ten or more counts support this clonotype. V and J are TRBV7-8 and TRBJ2-7; 7 bases map to TRBD1. V shed 5 bases and J 0 bases; nucleotides not matched to a gene: 10. Germline V gene lookup returns CDR1 SGHVS and CDR2 FQNEAQ. This CDR3 comprises 16 residues. The CDR3 nucleotides are TGTGCCAGCAGCGCCAGGACAGGCGTGAGCTCCTACGAGCAGTACGTC. Protein sequence: CASSARTGVSSYEQYV.

The rearrangement links TRBV10-3 to TRBJ2-1; weak D call: TRBD2 (6 bases). This CDR3 region has 16 residues. Germline lookup yields CDR1 ENHRY and CDR2 SYGVKD. V was shortened by 4 bases and J by 6 bases, with 19 bases between the two germline ends. CDR3 loop: CAISGPGTRGPNEQFF. Here the CDR3 DNA reads TGTGCCATCAGTGGACCCGGGACGCGGGGACCCAATGAGCAGTTCTTC.